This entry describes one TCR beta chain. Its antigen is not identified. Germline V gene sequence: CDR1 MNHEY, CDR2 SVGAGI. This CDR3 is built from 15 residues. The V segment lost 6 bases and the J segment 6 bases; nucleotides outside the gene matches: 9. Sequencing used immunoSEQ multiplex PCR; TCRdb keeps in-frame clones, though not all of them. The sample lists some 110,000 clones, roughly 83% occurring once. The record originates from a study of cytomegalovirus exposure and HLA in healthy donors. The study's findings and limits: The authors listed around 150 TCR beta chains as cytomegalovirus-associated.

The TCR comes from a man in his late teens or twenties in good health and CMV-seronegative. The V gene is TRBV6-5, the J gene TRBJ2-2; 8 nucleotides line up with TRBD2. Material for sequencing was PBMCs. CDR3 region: CASRGGTRGAGELFF. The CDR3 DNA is TGTGCCAGCAGAGGCGGGACTAGAGGGGCCGGGGAGCTGTTTTTT.